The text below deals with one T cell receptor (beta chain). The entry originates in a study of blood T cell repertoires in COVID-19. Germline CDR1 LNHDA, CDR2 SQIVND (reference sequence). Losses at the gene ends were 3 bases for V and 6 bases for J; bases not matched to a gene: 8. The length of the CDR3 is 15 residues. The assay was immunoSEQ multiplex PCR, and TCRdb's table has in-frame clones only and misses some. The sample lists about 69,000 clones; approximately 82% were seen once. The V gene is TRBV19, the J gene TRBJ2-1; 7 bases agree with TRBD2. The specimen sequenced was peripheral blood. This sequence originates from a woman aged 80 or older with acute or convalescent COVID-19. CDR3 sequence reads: CASSIGGDPLNEQFF. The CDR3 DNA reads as TGTGCCAGTAGTATTGGGGGGGATCCCCTCAATGAGCAGTTCTTC.